The 25 T cell receptor beta chains given below trace back to one sample, sequenced in a study of T cell repertoires in cytomegalovirus infection. TCRdb used MiXCR to reprocess the reads, holding one entry per CDR3 protein. The table has 55,000 to 85,000 distinct CDR3 sequences, just under 4% seen once. Sequencing was carried out using PBMCs. The receptors were sampled from a human donor in good health (CMV status not recorded). Some clones in this sample may be carry-over from other donors' samples.

This clonotype was detected many times. The chain has TRBV7-3 and TRBJ2-3; D is unclear. Trimming took off 3 bases at V and 5 bases at J, with 6 bases between the two ends. Germline V gives CDR1 SGHTA, CDR2 FQGTGA. The CDR3 spans 12 residues. The CDR3 DNA follows: TGTGCCAGCAGCTTGCCTGGAGATACGCAGTATTTT. Its protein is CASSLPGDTQYF.

This clonotype occurred many times. The rearrangement uses TRBV7-2 and TRBJ2-7, with 8 bases aligning to TRBD1. Per the germline V gene, CDR1 is SGHTA and CDR2 is FQGNSA. The CDR3 length is 14 residues. V was pared by 5 bases and J by 5 bases, with 8 bases of the junction left unmatched. The CDR3 sequence is CASSPWTGPDEQYF. For the CDR3, the DNA is TGTGCCAGCAGCCCTTGGACAGGGCCCGACGAGCAGTACTTC.

The V and J genes are TRBV7-2 and TRBJ2-1; D is undetermined. The CDR3 contains 11 residues. Germline CDR1 and CDR2: SGHTA and FQGNSA. The V end was cut by 5 bases, the J end by 7 bases, with 6 bases between. The CDR3 DNA reads as TGTGCCAGCAGCCATACTAATGAGCAGTTCTTC. Its translation: CASSHTNEQFF.

There are a few counts of this clonotype. The chain combines TRBV7-2 with TRBJ1-1; D is possibly TRBD1 (6 bases). V shed 1 base and J shed 1 base, with 10 bases lying between them. Germline CDR1 reads SGHTA; CDR2 reads FQGNSA. This CDR3 spans 15 amino acids. CDR3 bases: TGTGCCAGCAGCTTAGTGTGGACAGCGAACACTGAAGCTTTCTTT. Protein: CASSLVWTANTEAFF.

This clonotype was seen a single time. The CDR3 DNA is TGTGCCAGCAGTTATACAGGGGGTTATGGCTACACCTTC. It encodes CASSYTGGYGYTF. V is TRBV6-5 and J is TRBJ1-2; 8 bases align to TRBD1. Trimming cost V 3 bases and J 5 bases; bases outside gene matches: 2. This CDR3 has 13 amino acids. Germline CDR1 is MNHEY and CDR2 is SVGAGI.

At least ten counts were recorded for this clonotype. This sequence joins TRBV24-1 and TRBJ2-1; TRBD1 matches at 8 bases. The CDR3 contains 15 residues. V shed 1 base, J shed 5 bases, and the junction held 3 bases outside the gene matches. CDR1 and CDR2 (germline): KGHDR, SFDVKD. CDR3 nucleotides: TGTGCCACCAGTGATTTACGGACAGGGAACAATGAGCAGTTCTTC. This translates into CATSDLRTGNNEQFF.

This clonotype was counted ten times or more. V gene TRBV7-2 combines with J gene TRBJ1-6; TRBD1 agrees at 7 bases. Trimming took 6 bases from V and 5 from J; bases not matched to a gene: 4. The length of the CDR3 is 14 residues. Germline loops: CDR1 SGHTA, CDR2 FQGNSA. CDR3 coding DNA: TGTGCCAGCAGGCCGACAGGGAATAATTCACCCCTCCACTTT. This gives the protein CASRPTGNNSPLHF.

The chain carries TRBV7-2 and TRBJ2-1, with D hard to call. Germline loops: CDR1 SGHTA, CDR2 FQGNSA. V was clipped by 7 bases and J by 0 bases, with 16 bases between them. The CDR3 has 16 residues. CDR3 coding DNA: TGTGCCAGCAACCCGAACGGCCTTAGCTCCTACAATGAGCAGTTCTTC. Its translation is CASNPNGLSSYNEQFF.

The chain uses TRBV6-2 or TRBV6-3 and TRBJ1-1; D ambiguous. Germline loops: CDR1 MNHEY, CDR2 SVGEGT. The CDR3 is made up of 13 amino acids. The V end was cut by 8 bases, the J end by 0 bases, with 10 bases between. The CDR3 DNA follows: TGTGCCAGCTATAACACAATGAACACTGAAGCTTTCTTT. This encodes CASYNTMNTEAFF.

This clonotype was counted at least ten times. The V gene is TRBV7-4, the J gene TRBJ1-5, with a possible D match to TRBD1 (6 bases). Germline loops: CDR1 SGHVT, CDR2 SQSDAQ. V lost 4 bases, J lost 5 bases, and 15 bases lay in between. This CDR3 spans 15 amino acids. The CDR3 loop is CASSSPGGADQPQHF. CDR3 nucleotides: TGTGCCAGCAGCTCCCCCGGGGGGGCAGATCAGCCCCAGCATTTT. Filled out from reference TRBV7-4 and TRBJ1-5, the complete variable domain reads GAGVSQSPRYKVAKRGRDVALRCDSISGHVTLYWYRQTLGQGSEVLTYSQSDAQRDKSGRPSGRFSAERPERSVSTLKIQRTEQGDSAVYLCASSSPGGADQPQHFGDGTRLSIL.

This clonotype was seen many times. The chain couples TRBV7-2 to TRBJ2-3; 13 positions agree with TRBD2. The germline V gene encodes CDR1 SGHTA and CDR2 FQGNSA. The CDR3 runs to 17 residues. Trimming at V came to 4 bases and at J to 4 bases, leaving 8 bases not matched to a gene. CDR3 nucleotide sequence: TGTGCCAGCAGCTCCAGGACTAGCGGGAGAGCGGCAGATACGCAGTATTTT. The encoded protein is CASSSRTSGRAADTQYF. Combining the CDR3 with reference TRBV7-2 and TRBJ2-3 gives the whole variable domain GAGVSQSPSNKVTEKGKDVELRCDPISGHTALYWYRQSLGQGLEFLIYFQGNSAPDKSGLPSDRFSAERTGGSVSTLTIQRTQQEDSAVYLCASSSRTSGRAADTQYFGPGTRLTVL.

This clonotype was detected ten times or more. This CDR3 is CASSSDSLKRGGPYNEQFF. CDR3 DNA: TGTGCCAGCAGCTCCGACTCCCTAAAGCGGGGGGGCCCCTACAATGAGCAGTTCTTC. This chain links TRBV7-2 with TRBJ2-1; TRBD2 matches 10 bases. CDR3 size: 19 residues. V lost 4 bases, J lost 2 bases, and 14 bases stayed unmatched. Germline assignment: CDR1 SGHTA and CDR2 FQGNSA.

On this clonotype itself: A much larger clone is a single base away; this may be a read error. Here the CDR3 omits its conserved ending phenylalanine or tryptophan, so a read error is the likely source. The chain joins TRBV7-2 to TRBJ1-1; D not certain. The CDR3 is made up of 12 amino acids. CDR1 and CDR2 (germline): SGHTA, FQGNSA. V was shortened by 6 bases and J by 5 bases, with 10 bases between the two germline ends. The CDR3 nucleotides read TGTGCCAGCAGTAGGACGGTAACTGAAGCTTTCTCT. Protein sequence: CASSRTVTEAFS.

Many counts were recorded for this clonotype. This chain uses TRBV7-2 with TRBJ2-5; perhaps TRBD1 as D (6 bases). From germline, CDR1 is SGHTA and CDR2 FQGNSA. Trimming shortened V by 1 base and J by 2 bases, and 11 bases separated the two germline ends. The CDR3 consists of 15 residues. The CDR3 sequence is CASSLGMDRQETQYF. The DNA for the CDR3 is TGTGCCAGCAGCTTAGGGATGGACAGACAAGAGACCCAGTACTTC.

This clonotype was found many times. The V gene is TRBV7-8, the J gene TRBJ1-2, with D tentatively TRBD1 (6 bases). The germline V and J ends were trimmed by 2 bases and 4 bases, with 14 bases remaining between them. Per the germline V gene, CDR1 is SGHVS and CDR2 is FQNEAQ. The CDR3 extends over 15 amino acids. CDR3 sequence: CASSLPTGTTYGYTF. CDR3 bases: TGTGCCAGCAGCTTACCTACAGGGACGACCTATGGCTACACCTTC.

There are many counts of this clonotype. V and J are TRBV7-2 and TRBJ1-6; D gene uncertain. This CDR3 comprises 13 residues. The germline V gene encodes CDR1 SGHTA and CDR2 FQGNSA. The V end lost 3 bases, the J end lost 15 bases, and 15 bases lay between the germline ends. The CDR3 DNA is TGTGCCAGCAGCTTGGCCTCGGACGGCGTCCTCCACTTT. It is translated as CASSLASDGVLHF.

The gene calls are TRBV15 and TRBJ2-5, with D possibly called TRBD1 or TRBD2 (5 bases each). Trimming took 6 bases from V and 5 from J, leaving 10 bases between them. Looked up from germline, CDR1 is LNHNV and CDR2 is YYDKDF (reference sequence). CDR3 size: 12 residues. CDR3 loop: CATSFEGETQYF. CDR3 DNA: TGTGCCACCAGTTTTGAGGGGGAGACCCAGTACTTC.

This clonotype has ten or more counts. This chain uses TRBV7-9 with TRBJ1-1; D gene ambiguous. With 4 bases removed from V and 1 base from J, the gap between germline ends came to 7 bases. The CDR3 runs to 13 residues. The germline CDR1 and CDR2 sequences are SEHNR and FQNEAQ (reference sequence). CDR3 sequence: CASSSQENTEAFF. DNA for the CDR3: TGTGCCAGCAGCTCCCAGGAGAACACTGAAGCTTTCTTT.

This clonotype came up many times. V and J are TRBV29-1 and TRBJ1-2; 7 nucleotides align to TRBD1. The germline gives CDR1 SQVTM, CDR2 ANQGSEA. Unmatched junction bases numbered 9, after V lost 3 bases and J lost 5 bases. The CDR3 consists of 14 residues. As DNA, the CDR3 is TGCAGCGTTGAGCCTCCCGGGACAGCGTATGGCTACACCTTC. Its translation is CSVEPPGTAYGYTF.

This clonotype has ten or more counts. V usage is TRBV28 and J usage is TRBJ2-7, with D perhaps TRBD1 (5 bases). Germline V gene lookup returns CDR1 MDHEN and CDR2 SYDVKM. Trimming cost V 6 bases and J 5 bases, with 23 bases left between them. CDR3 length: 16 amino acids. The CDR3 nucleotides are TGTGCCAGCAGCTCGCGAGCCTCAGGGCCGAGGAACGAGCAGTACTTC. Encoded protein: CASSSRASGPRNEQYF.

This clonotype was recorded many times. This chain uses TRBV11-2 with TRBJ1-1, with D possibly being TRBD1 (5 bases). Trimming pared 5 bases from V and 1 base from J, leaving 11 bases between. From germline, CDR1 is SGHAT and CDR2 FQNNGV. This CDR3 is 14 amino acids long. In DNA form, the CDR3 reads TGTGCCAGCAGCACCCCGACAGAGAACACTGAAGCTTTCTTT. This gives the protein CASSTPTENTEAFF. Using reference TRBV11-2 and TRBJ1-1 for the parts outside the CDR3, the full variable domain is EAGVAQSPRYKIIEKRQSVAFWCNPISGHATLYWYQQILGQGPKLLIQFQNNGVVDDSQLPKDRFSAERLKGVDSTLKIQPAKLEDSAVYLCASSTPTENTEAFFGQGTRLTVV.

This clonotype was counted a few times. An end of the junction does not agree with germline; a read error may underlie this. This chain links TRBV28 with TRBJ2-5, with TRBD2 as a possible D gene (5 bases). Germline CDR1 reads MDHEN; CDR2 reads SYDVKM. CDR3 length: 13 amino acids. CDR3 region: CASRPGMQEAQYF. Written as DNA, the CDR3 is TGTGCCAGTCGTCCGGGAATGCAAGAGGCCCAGTACTTC.

There are many counts of this clonotype. V usage is TRBV7-8 and J usage is TRBJ2-7; 7 nucleotides line up with TRBD1. Germline CDR1 and CDR2: SGHVS and FQNEAQ. CDR3 length: 14 residues. Losses at the gene ends were 8 bases for V and 3 bases for J; bases not matched to a gene: 10. This CDR3 is CASADRALIYEQYF. DNA for the CDR3: TGTGCCAGCGCTGACAGGGCATTGATCTACGAGCAGTACTTC. Complete variable domain (other parts from reference TRBV7-8 and TRBJ2-7): GAGVSQSPRYKVAKRGQDVALRCDPISGHVSLFWYQQALGQGPEFLTYFQNEAQLDKSGLPSDRFFAERPEGSVSTLKIQRTQQEDSAVYLCASADRALIYEQYFGPGTRLTVT.

This clonotype was seen ten or more times. J is TRBJ2-7 and V is TRBV12-3 or TRBV12-4; 8 bases align to TRBD2. This CDR3 has 14 amino acids. Germline trimming cut 4 bases from V and 2 bases from J; bases unmatched to any gene: 4. CDR3 nucleotide sequence: TGTGCCAGCAGTTCCCGGGGGGGGCCCTACGAGCAGTACTTC. Protein product: CASSSRGGPYEQYF.

This clonotype came up many times. The chain couples TRBV7-9 to TRBJ2-5, with D perhaps TRBD1 (6 bases). CDR3 length: 14 residues. Trimming cost V 5 bases and J 1 base, with 11 bases left between them. CDR1 is SEHNR, CDR2 FQNEAQ, per germline (reference sequence). The DNA of the CDR3 is TGTGCCAGCAGCACCGGACAGATCCAAGAGACCCAGTACTTC. It is translated as CASSTGQIQETQYF.